Following are 25 T cell receptor beta chains from one sample sequenced in a study of beta chain features in type 1 diabetes (dated by TCRdb to the late 2010s). The library was obtained by the immunoSEQ multiplex PCR assay. All of the isolated RNA was reverse transcribed with the High Capacity cDNA Reverse Transcription Kit, so expressed TCRB transcripts were sequenced. TCRdb limited this immuneACCESS table to in-frame rearrangements with V and J called. A share of clones is missing; checked studies link under half to unresolved V genes, and the rest is unexplained. This sample has roughly 230,000 clones in its table, and more than 9% of those were observed once. The biggest ten clones account for 0.03% to 0.035% of the sample. The specimen was naive CD4+ T cells from blood. What the cell subset or site label conveys for this sample: true naive CD4+ T cells. These TCRs come from a woman aged 18-30 years in good health.

This clone was seen more than once but under ten times. The rearrangement links TRBV29-1 to TRBJ2-1; 7 bases agree with TRBD1. Germline V CDR1 and CDR2: SQVTM, ANQGSEA. This CDR3 has 13 amino acids. Trimming took 3 bases from V and 5 from J; bases not matched to a gene: 4. CDR3 sequence (DNA): TGCAGCGTTGAGGGACAGATAAACAATGAGCAGTTCTTC. Translation gives CSVEGQINNEQFF.

The chain combines TRBV15 with TRBJ2-3, with TRBD1 matching 7 bases. V lost 6 bases, J lost 2 bases, and 11 bases stayed unmatched. Germline-derived CDR1 and CDR2 are LNHNV and YYDKDF (reference sequence). CDR3 length: 16 residues. In DNA, the CDR3 is TGTGCCACCAGTCCAGAACCGGGACAGAACACAGATACGCAGTATTTT. Residues: CATSPEPGQNTDTQYF.

J is TRBJ2-1 and V is TRBV19; 7 nucleotides line up with TRBD1. Germline V gene sequence: CDR1 LNHDA, CDR2 SQIVND (reference sequence). V shed 4 bases, J shed 3 bases, and the junction held 6 bases outside the gene matches. This CDR3 comprises 15 residues. The CDR3 sequence is CASSTPTGNYNEQFF. CDR3 nucleotide sequence: TGTGCCAGTAGTACCCCGACAGGGAACTACAATGAGCAGTTCTTC.

This clone has a handful of counts. This chain joins TRBV11-3 and TRBJ2-1, with 10 bases identical to TRBD1. The CDR3 is made up of 14 amino acids. The ends lost 5 bases at V and 9 bases at J; junction bases unmatched: 7. Germline V lookup: CDR1 SGHNT, CDR2 YENEEA. The CDR3 DNA reads TGTGCCAGCAGCACCGGGACAGGGGAGGGTGAGCAGTTCTTC. The encoded protein is CASSTGTGEGEQFF.

There are a few counts of this clone. This chain connects TRBV7-9 to TRBJ2-3, with D perhaps TRBD2 (5 bases). Germline values: CDR1 SEHNR, CDR2 FQNEAQ (reference sequence). V lost 7 bases and J 0 bases, leaving 17 bases between the germline ends. This CDR3 is built from 16 residues. CDR3 loop: CASTIRGRGSTDTQYF. The CDR3 region has the DNA TGTGCCAGCACCATACGCGGGCGCGGGAGCACAGATACGCAGTATTTT.

This rearrangement joins TRBV27 to TRBJ2-2; no clear D gene. Deletions cut 5 bases from V and 7 bases from J, with 8 bases between. This CDR3 has 12 residues. The germline V gene encodes CDR1 MNHEY and CDR2 SMNVEV (reference sequence). The CDR3 loop reads CASSHEVGELFF. Written as DNA, the CDR3 is TGTGCCAGCAGTCACGAGGTCGGGGAGCTGTTTTTT.

This clone was recorded a few times. The V and J genes are TRBV5-1 and TRBJ2-1; 8 bases are a match to TRBD2. Trimming removed 6 bases from V and 7 bases from J; junction bases left unmatched: 15. CDR1 and CDR2 from the germline V gene are SGHRS and YFSETQ. The CDR3 totals 16 residues. This chain's CDR3 is CASTKEGLVVGNEQFF. The CDR3, as DNA: TGCGCCAGCACAAAGGAGGGACTAGTGGTCGGGAATGAGCAGTTCTTC.

The V gene is TRBV5-4, the J gene TRBJ2-2; D remains ambiguous. Germline V gene data show CDR1 as SGHNT and CDR2 as YYREEE (reference sequence). The CDR3 covers 13 residues. V was clipped by 4 bases and J by 6 bases, with 10 bases between them. The CDR3 protein is CASSLVSAGELFF. CDR3 DNA: TGTGCCAGCAGCCTGGTGTCGGCCGGGGAGCTGTTTTTT.

This clone was observed a few times. This chain joins TRBV19 and TRBJ1-2; D possibly corresponds to TRBD1 (6 bases). The ends were cut back, 8 bases at V and 3 bases at J, with 16 bases in the middle. The CDR3 loop spans 14 amino acids. Germline-derived CDR1 and CDR2 are LNHDA and SQIVND (reference sequence). The CDR3 spells CASGNRAGDYGYTF. The CDR3 bases are TGTGCCAGTGGAAACAGGGCGGGGGACTATGGCTACACCTTC. The entire variable domain, with the rest obtained from reference TRBV19 and TRBJ1-2, is as follows: DGGITQSPKYLFRKEGQNVTLSCEQNLNHDAMYWYRQDPGQGLRLIYYSQIVNDFQKGDIAEGYSVSREKKESFPLTVTSAQKNPTAFYLCASGNRAGDYGYTFGSGTRLTVV.

The rearrangement uses TRBV4-1 and TRBJ2-3, with 8 bases aligning to TRBD2. The V gene end was trimmed by 1 base and the J gene end by 5 bases; junction bases not matched to a gene: 5. CDR1 is MGHRA and CDR2 is YSYEKL in the germline V gene. The CDR3 consists of 15 residues. The CDR3 here is CASSQAGGPKDTQYF. In DNA form, the CDR3 reads TGCGCCAGCAGCCAAGCGGGGGGGCCTAAAGATACGCAGTATTTT.

A few counts support this clone. The V gene is TRBV9, the J gene TRBJ2-1; perhaps TRBD1 as D (5 bases). V was trimmed by 4 bases and J by 3 bases, leaving 17 bases between them. The CDR3 has 16 residues. Per the germline V gene, CDR1 is SGDLS and CDR2 is YYNGEE. CDR3 protein: CASSSRAAGHYNEQFF. DNA for the CDR3: TGTGCCAGCAGCTCCCGCGCGGCAGGGCACTACAATGAGCAGTTCTTC.

The chain joins TRBV5-6 to TRBJ2-3; 11 nucleotides agree with TRBD2. V lost 4 bases, J lost 6 bases, and 4 bases stayed unmatched. The CDR3 totals 14 residues. Germline lookup yields CDR1 SGHDT and CDR2 YYEEEE. CDR3 nucleotide sequence: TGTGCCAGCAGCCAGGGACTAGCGGTGGATACGCAGTATTTT. Amino acid sequence: CASSQGLAVDTQYF.

This chain joins TRBV10-2 and TRBJ1-2; D is uncertain. Germline V gives CDR1 WSHSY, CDR2 SAAADI. The V gene lost 2 bases and the J gene lost 5 bases, with 12 bases spanning the gap. The CDR3 has 14 residues. The CDR3 here is CASSEVGILYGYTF. The DNA for the CDR3 is TGCGCCAGCAGTGAGGTCGGGATACTATATGGCTACACCTTC.

V is TRBV7-2 and J is TRBJ2-5, with a tentative D call TRBD2 (5 bases). Trimming left V 7 bases short and J 4 bases short, with 13 bases between. The CDR3 is 13 residues long. Germline V gene sequence: CDR1 SGHTA, CDR2 FQGNSA. DNA of the CDR3: TGTGCCAGCAAAGGAGCGGCCGCAGAGACCCAGTACTTC. Protein product: CASKGAAAETQYF.

The chain has TRBV19 and TRBJ2-7, with D uncertain. Trimming left V 4 bases short and J 3 bases short, with 10 bases between. Germline values: CDR1 LNHDA, CDR2 SQIVND (reference sequence). This CDR3 has 13 residues. The CDR3 region is CASSKAADYEQYF. CDR3 sequence (DNA): TGTGCCAGTAGTAAGGCCGCGGACTACGAGCAGTACTTC.

This chain connects TRBV14 to TRBJ2-7; TRBD1 matches 8 bases. This CDR3 is built from 14 residues. The germline CDR1 and CDR2 sequences are SGHDN and FVKESK. V shed 4 bases and J 3 bases; nucleotides not matched to a gene: 5. CDR3 in amino acids: CASSLAGTGYEQYF. In nucleotides, the CDR3 is TGTGCCAGCAGCCTCGCCGGGACAGGCTACGAGCAGTACTTC. The variable domain in full, completed from reference TRBV14 and TRBJ2-7, reads EAGVTQFPSHSVIEKGQTVTLRCDPISGHDNLYWYRRVMGKEIKFLLHFVKESKQDESGMPNNRFLAERTGGTYSTLKVQPAELEDSGVYFCASSLAGTGYEQYFGPGTRLTVT.

The chain couples TRBV10-3 to TRBJ1-1; 9 positions agree with TRBD1. V lost 2 bases and J lost 6; bases outside the gene matches: 13. Germline CDR1 is ENHRY and CDR2 is SYGVKD. The CDR3 is 17 amino acids. The CDR3 sequence is CAISEGTGQGSHPEAFF. CDR3 DNA sequence: TGTGCCATCAGTGAGGGGACAGGGCAGGGGAGCCACCCTGAAGCTTTCTTT.

This clone was picked up a small number of times. The chain uses TRBV19 and TRBJ2-1, with D perhaps TRBD2 (6 bases). The V and J ends lost 4 bases and 5 bases respectively, with 12 bases between them. Per the germline V gene, CDR1 is LNHDA and CDR2 is SQIVND (reference sequence). The CDR3 runs to 14 residues. The CDR3 protein is CASSNPGENNEQFF. The CDR3 region has the DNA TGTGCCAGTAGTAATCCGGGGGAGAACAATGAGCAGTTCTTC. Full variable domain (rest looked up from reference TRBV19 and TRBJ2-1): DGGITQSPKYLFRKEGQNVTLSCEQNLNHDAMYWYRQDPGQGLRLIYYSQIVNDFQKGDIAEGYSVSREKKESFPLTVTSAQKNPTAFYLCASSNPGENNEQFFGPGTRLTVL.

This clone was observed a handful of times. The rearrangement joins TRBV7-2 to TRBJ1-3, with a weak D call TRBD1 (5 bases). V lost 0 bases and J lost 4, with 10 bases in between. This CDR3 is built from 15 residues. The germline gives CDR1 SGHTA, CDR2 FQGNSA. The CDR3 is CASSLAGHWGNTIYF. The CDR3 DNA reads TGTGCCAGCAGCTTAGCGGGGCATTGGGGAAACACCATATATTTT. The complete variable domain, with remaining parts taken from reference TRBV7-2 and TRBJ1-3, reads GAGVSQSPSNKVTEKGKDVELRCDPISGHTALYWYRQSLGQGLEFLIYFQGNSAPDKSGLPSDRFSAERTGGSVSTLTIQRTQQEDSAVYLCASSLAGHWGNTIYFGEGSWLTVV.

This clone was counted between two and nine times. The V call is TRBV5-1, the J call TRBJ2-1; TRBD2 aligns across 14 bases. The germline V gene has CDR1 SGHRS and CDR2 YFSETQ. The CDR3 runs 18 residues. The V segment lost 4 bases and the J segment 0 bases; nucleotides outside the gene matches: 6. CDR3: CASSERLAGGPSYNEQFF. Written as DNA, the CDR3 is TGCGCCAGCAGCGAAAGACTAGCGGGAGGGCCCTCCTACAATGAGCAGTTCTTC. Full variable domain (outside the CDR3, taken from reference TRBV5-1 and TRBJ2-1): KAGVTQTPRYLIKTRGQQVTLSCSPISGHRSVSWYQQTPGQGLQFLFEYFSETQRNKGNFPGRFSGRQFSNSRSEMNVSTLELGDSALYLCASSERLAGGPSYNEQFFGPGTRLTVL.

Only a few counts were recorded for this clone. The CDR3 protein is CASSGQGAHTQYF. CDR3 DNA sequence: TGTGCCAGCAGCGGGCAGGGGGCCCATACGCAGTATTTT. The chain carries TRBV9 and TRBJ2-3, with 8 bases identical to TRBD1. Trimming removed 3 bases from V and 7 bases from J; junction bases left unmatched: 4. Germline lookup yields CDR1 SGDLS and CDR2 YYNGEE. There are 13 residues in the CDR3.

This clone came up a few times. V usage is TRBV9 and J usage is TRBJ2-3; 9 nucleotides line up with TRBD2. The CDR3 totals 16 residues. Germline V gene data show CDR1 as SGDLS and CDR2 as YYNGEE. V lost 0 bases to trimming and J lost 1 base; unmatched junction nucleotides: 3. CDR3 residues: CASSVGPSGGTDTQYF. The DNA for the CDR3 is TGTGCCAGCAGCGTAGGGCCTAGCGGGGGCACAGATACGCAGTATTTT.

This clone was seen ten or more times. The chain combines TRBV30 with TRBJ2-1; TRBD2 aligns across 9 bases. The V segment lost 5 bases and the J segment 9 bases; nucleotides outside the gene matches: 8. CDR1 GTSNPN and CDR2 SVGIG come from the germline V gene (reference sequence). The CDR3 is 13 residues long. CDR3 DNA: TGTGCCTGGGCCAGCGGGAGGCGGGGTGAGCAGTTCTTC. Its translation is CAWASGRRGEQFF.

This chain uses TRBV6-5 with TRBJ2-5, with D hard to call. This CDR3 has 12 residues. Trimming removed 2 bases from V and 5 bases from J, with 6 bases in between. The germline V gene has CDR1 MNHEY and CDR2 SVGAGI. The CDR3 region is CASSYLVETQYF. The CDR3 nucleotides are TGTGCCAGCAGTTACCTAGTGGAGACCCAGTACTTC.

The V gene is TRBV19, the J gene TRBJ2-6; D not certain. The V and J ends lost 8 bases and 3 bases respectively, with 11 bases between them. The CDR3 runs 14 residues. CDR1 is LNHDA and CDR2 is SQIVND in the germline V gene (reference sequence). The CDR3 loop is CASVSLGGANVLTF. CDR3 nucleotide sequence: TGTGCCAGTGTTTCACTTGGTGGGGCCAACGTCCTGACTTTC.